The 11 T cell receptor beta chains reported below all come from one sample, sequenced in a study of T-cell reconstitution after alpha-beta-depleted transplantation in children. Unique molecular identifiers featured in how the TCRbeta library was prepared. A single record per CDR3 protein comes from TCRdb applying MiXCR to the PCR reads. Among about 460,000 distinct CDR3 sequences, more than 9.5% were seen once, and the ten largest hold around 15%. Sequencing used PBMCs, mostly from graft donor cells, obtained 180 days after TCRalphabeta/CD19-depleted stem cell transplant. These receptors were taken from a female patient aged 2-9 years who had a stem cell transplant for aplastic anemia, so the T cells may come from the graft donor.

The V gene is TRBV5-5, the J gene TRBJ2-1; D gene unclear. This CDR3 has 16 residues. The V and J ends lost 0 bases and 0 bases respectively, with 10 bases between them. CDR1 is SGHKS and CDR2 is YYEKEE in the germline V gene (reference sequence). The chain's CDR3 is CASSLASVNSYNEQFF. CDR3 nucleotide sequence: TGTGCCAGCAGCTTGGCATCGGTCAACTCCTACAATGAGCAGTTCTTC.

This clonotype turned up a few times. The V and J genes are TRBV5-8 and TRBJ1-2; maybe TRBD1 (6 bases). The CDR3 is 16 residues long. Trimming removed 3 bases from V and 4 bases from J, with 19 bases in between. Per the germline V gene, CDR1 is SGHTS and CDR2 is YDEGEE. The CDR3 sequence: CASSSQQGFGSYGYTF. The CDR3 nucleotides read TGTGCCAGCAGCTCGCAACAGGGCTTTGGAAGCTATGGCTACACCTTC.

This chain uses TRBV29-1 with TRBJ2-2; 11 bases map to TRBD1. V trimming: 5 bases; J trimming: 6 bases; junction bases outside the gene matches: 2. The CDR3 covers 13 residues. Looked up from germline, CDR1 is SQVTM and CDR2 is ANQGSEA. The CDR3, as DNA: TGCAGCGTTCCGGGACAGGGGGCCGGGGAGCTGTTTTTT. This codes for CSVPGQGAGELFF.

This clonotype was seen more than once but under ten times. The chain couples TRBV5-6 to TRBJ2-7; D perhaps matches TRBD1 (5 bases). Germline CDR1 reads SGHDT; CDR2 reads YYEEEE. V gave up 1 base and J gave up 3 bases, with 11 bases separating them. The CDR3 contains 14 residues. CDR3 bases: TGTGCCAGCAGCTTGACAGGTCAGATCTACGAGCAGTACTTC. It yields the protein CASSLTGQIYEQYF.

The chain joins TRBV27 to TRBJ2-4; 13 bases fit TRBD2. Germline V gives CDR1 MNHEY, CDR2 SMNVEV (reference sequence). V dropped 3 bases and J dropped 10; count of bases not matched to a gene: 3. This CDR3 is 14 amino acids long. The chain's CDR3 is CASSLRLAGGIQYF. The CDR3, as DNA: TGTGCCAGCAGTTTGAGACTAGCGGGAGGTATTCAGTACTTC.

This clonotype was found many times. CDR3 sequence reads: CSVEFGHINYGYTF. As DNA, the CDR3 is TGCAGCGTTGAATTCGGACACATTAACTATGGCTACACCTTC. This chain uses TRBV29-1 with TRBJ1-2; a possible D gene is TRBD1 (5 bases). Deletions cut 2 bases from V and 1 base from J, with 11 bases between. The CDR3 is 14 amino acids. Germline assignment: CDR1 SQVTM and CDR2 ANQGSEA.

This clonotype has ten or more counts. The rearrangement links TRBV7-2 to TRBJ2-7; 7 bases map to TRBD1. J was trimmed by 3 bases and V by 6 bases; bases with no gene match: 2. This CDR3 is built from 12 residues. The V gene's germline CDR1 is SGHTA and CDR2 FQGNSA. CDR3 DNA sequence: TGTGCCAGCAGTAGACAGGGCTACGAGCAGTACTTC. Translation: CASSRQGYEQYF.

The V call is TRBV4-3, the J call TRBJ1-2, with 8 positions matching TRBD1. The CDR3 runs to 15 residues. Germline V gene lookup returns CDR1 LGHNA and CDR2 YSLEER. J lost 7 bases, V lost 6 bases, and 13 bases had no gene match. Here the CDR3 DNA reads TGCGCCAGCAGTCGCGACAGGGGCTATTGCTCTGGCTACACCTTC. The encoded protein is CASSRDRGYCSGYTF.

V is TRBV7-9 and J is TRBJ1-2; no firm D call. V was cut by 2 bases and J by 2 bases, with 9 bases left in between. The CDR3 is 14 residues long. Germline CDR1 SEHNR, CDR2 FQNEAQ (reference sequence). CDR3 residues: CASSLREGNYGYTF. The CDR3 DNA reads TGTGCCAGCAGCTTAAGGGAGGGAAACTATGGCTACACCTTC.

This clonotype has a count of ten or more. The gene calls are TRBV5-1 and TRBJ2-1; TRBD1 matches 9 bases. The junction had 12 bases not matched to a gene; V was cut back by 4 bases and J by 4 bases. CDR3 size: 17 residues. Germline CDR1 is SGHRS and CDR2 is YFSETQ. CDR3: CASSGGQGEIRYNEQFF. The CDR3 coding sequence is TGCGCCAGCAGCGGGGGACAGGGTGAGATAAGGTACAATGAGCAGTTCTTC.

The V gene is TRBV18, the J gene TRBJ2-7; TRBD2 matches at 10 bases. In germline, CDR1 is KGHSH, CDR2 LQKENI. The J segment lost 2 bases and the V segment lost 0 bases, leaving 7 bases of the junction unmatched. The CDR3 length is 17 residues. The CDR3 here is CASSPPGRAGGTYEQYF. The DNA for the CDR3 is TGTGCCAGCTCACCACCGGGTCGAGCGGGAGGGACCTACGAGCAGTACTTC.